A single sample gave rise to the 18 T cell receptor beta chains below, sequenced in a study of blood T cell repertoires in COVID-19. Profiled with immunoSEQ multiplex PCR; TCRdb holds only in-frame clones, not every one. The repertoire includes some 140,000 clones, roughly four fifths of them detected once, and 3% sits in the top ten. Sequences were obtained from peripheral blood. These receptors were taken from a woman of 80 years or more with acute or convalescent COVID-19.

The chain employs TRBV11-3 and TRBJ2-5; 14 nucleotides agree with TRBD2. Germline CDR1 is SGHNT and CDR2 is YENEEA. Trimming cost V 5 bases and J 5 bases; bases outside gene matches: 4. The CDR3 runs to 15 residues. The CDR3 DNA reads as TGTGCCAGCAGCGGACTAGCGGGGGGCCGGGAGACCCAGTACTTC. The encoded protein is CASSGLAGGRETQYF.

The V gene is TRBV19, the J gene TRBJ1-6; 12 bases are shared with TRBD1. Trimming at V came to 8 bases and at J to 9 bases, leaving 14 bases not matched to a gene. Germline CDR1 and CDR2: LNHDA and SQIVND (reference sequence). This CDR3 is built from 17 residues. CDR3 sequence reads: CASRARGQGAVISPLHF. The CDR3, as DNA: TGTGCCAGTCGAGCTAGGGGACAGGGGGCTGTAATTTCACCCCTCCACTTT.

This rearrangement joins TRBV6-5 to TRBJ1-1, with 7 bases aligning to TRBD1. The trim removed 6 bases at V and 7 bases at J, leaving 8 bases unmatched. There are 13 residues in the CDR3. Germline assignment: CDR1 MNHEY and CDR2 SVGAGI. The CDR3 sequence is CASSTRQGLEAFF. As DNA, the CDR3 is TGTGCCAGCAGCACTAGACAGGGACTTGAAGCTTTCTTT.

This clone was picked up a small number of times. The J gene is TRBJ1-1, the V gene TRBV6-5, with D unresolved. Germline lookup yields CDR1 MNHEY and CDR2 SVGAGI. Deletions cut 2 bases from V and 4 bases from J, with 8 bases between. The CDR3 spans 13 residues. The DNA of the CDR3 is TGTGCCAGCAGTTACGACGGGTCCACTGAAGCTTTCTTT. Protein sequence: CASSYDGSTEAFF.

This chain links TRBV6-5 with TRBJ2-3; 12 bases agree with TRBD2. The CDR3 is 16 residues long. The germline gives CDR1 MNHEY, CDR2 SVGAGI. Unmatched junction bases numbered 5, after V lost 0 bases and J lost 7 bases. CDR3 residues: CASSYSRLAGGHTQYF. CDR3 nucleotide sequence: TGTGCCAGCAGTTACTCGCGGCTAGCGGGGGGGCATACGCAGTATTTT.

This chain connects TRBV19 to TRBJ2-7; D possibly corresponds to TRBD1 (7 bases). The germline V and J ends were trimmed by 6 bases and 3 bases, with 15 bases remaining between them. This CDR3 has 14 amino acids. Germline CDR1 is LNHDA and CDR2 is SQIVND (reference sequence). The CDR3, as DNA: TGTGCCAGTAGCGTTCCAGGGGGAGGCTACGAGCAGTACTTC. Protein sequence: CASSVPGGGYEQYF.

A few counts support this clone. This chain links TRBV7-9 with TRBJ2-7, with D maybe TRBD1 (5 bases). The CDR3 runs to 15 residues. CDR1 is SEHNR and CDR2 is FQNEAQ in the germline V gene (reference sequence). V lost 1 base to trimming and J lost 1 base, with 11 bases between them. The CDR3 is CASSLGSGMSYEQYF. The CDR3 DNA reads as TGTGCCAGCAGCTTAGGGTCAGGGATGTCCTACGAGCAGTACTTC.

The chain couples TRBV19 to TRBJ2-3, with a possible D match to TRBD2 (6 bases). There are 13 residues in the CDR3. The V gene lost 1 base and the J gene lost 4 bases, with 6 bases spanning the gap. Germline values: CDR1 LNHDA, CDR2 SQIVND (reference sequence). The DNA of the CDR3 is TGTGCCAGTAGTATAGCGGGGGCAGATACGCAGTATTTT. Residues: CASSIAGADTQYF. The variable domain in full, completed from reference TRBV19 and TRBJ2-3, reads DGGITQSPKYLFRKEGQNVTLSCEQNLNHDAMYWYRQDPGQGLRLIYYSQIVNDFQKGDIAEGYSVSREKKESFPLTVTSAQKNPTAFYLCASSIAGADTQYFGPGTRLTVL.

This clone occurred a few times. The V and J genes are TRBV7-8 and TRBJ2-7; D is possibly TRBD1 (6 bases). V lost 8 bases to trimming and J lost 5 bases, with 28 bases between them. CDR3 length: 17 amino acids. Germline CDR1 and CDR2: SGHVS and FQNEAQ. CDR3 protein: CASGFIVGTGTTDEQYF. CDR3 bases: TGTGCCAGCGGGTTCATAGTTGGTACAGGGACCACGGACGAGCAGTACTTC.

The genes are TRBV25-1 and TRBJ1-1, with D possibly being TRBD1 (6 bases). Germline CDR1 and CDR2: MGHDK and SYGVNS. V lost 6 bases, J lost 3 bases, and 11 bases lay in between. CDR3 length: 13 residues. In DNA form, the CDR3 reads TGTGCCAGCAGGGCAGGGGTCCACACTGAAGCTTTCTTT. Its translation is CASRAGVHTEAFF.

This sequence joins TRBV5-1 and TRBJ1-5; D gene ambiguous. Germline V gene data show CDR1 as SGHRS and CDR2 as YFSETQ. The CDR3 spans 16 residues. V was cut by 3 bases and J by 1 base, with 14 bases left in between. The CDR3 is CASSSGLSGSNQPQHF. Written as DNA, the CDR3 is TGCGCCAGCAGCTCCGGCCTCAGCGGGAGCAATCAGCCCCAGCATTTT.

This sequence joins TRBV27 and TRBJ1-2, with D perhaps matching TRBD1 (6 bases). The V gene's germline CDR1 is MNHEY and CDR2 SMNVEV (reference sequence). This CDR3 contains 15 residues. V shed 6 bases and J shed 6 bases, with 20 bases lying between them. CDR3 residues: CASRSMQQGTHGYTF. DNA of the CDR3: TGTGCCAGCAGATCTATGCAACAGGGTACGCATGGCTACACCTTC.

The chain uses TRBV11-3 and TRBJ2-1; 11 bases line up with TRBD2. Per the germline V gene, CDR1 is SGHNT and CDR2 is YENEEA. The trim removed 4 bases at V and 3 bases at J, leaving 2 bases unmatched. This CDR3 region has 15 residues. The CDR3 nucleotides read TGTGCCAGCAGCTATCTAGCGGGGGGCTACAATGAGCAGTTCTTC. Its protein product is CASSYLAGGYNEQFF.

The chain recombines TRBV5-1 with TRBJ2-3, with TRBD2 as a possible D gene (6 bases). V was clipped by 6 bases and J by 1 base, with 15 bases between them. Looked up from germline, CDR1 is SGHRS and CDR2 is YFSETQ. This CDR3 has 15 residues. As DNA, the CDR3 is TGCGCCAGCACTCGGACTAACTTGGGCACAGATACGCAGTATTTT. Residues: CASTRTNLGTDTQYF.

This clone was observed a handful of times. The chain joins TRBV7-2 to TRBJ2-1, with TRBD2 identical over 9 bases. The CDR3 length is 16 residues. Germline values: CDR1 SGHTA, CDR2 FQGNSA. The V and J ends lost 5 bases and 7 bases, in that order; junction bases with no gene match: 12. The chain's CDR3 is CASSPSGAGGYNEQFF. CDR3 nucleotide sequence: TGTGCCAGCAGCCCCTCCGGTGCGGGGGGGTATAATGAGCAGTTCTTC.

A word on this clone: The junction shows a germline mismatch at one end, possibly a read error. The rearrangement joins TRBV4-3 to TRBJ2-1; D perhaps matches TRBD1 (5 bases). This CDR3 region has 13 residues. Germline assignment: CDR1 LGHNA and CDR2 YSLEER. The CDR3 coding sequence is TGCGCCAGCAGCCAAGATCTCTCCAGGGATCGGCTCTTC. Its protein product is CASSQDLSRDRLF.

DNA for the CDR3: TGTGCCACCAGCAGAGGCGTTGGGGCCACTGAAGCTTTCTTT. Translation: CATSRGVGATEAFF. The chain couples TRBV15 to TRBJ1-1; maybe TRBD1 (5 bases). Deletions cut 1 base from V and 4 bases from J, with 10 bases between. This CDR3 contains 14 residues. Germline CDR1 and CDR2: LNHNV and YYDKDF (reference sequence).

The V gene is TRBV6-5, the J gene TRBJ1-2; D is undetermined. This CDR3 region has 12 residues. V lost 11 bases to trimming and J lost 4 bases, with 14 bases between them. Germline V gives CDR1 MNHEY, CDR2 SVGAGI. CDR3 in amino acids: CAAADFPYGYTF. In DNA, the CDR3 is TGTGCCGCCGCCGACTTCCCCTATGGCTACACCTTC.